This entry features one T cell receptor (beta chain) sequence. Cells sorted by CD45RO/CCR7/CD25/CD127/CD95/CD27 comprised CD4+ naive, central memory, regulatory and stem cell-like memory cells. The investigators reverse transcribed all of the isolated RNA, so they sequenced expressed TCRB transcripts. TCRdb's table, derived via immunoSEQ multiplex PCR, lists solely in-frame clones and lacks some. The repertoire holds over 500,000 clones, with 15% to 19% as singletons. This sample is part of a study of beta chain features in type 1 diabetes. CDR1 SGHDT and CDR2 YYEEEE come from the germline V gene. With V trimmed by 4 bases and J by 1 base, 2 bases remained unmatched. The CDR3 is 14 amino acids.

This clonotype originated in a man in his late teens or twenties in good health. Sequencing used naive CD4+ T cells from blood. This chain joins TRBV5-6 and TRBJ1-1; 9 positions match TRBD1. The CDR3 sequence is CASSVGQGNTEAFF. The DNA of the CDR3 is TGTGCCAGCAGCGTGGGACAGGGGAACACTGAAGCTTTCTTT.